Included here is one T cell receptor (beta chain) sequence, with context. This sample is drawn from a study of T cells expressing NK-cell markers. The wider study: Sorted CD3+CD56+NKG2C+, CD3+CD56+NKG2C- and CD3+CD56-NKG2C+ T cells provided the TCR beta repertoires.

TCRdb re-called the 5' RACE reads and gives one entry per CDR3 protein, without DNA. Its table lists 400,000 to 450,000 distinct CDR3 sequences. The sequencing input was blood T cells: a sorted CD56 or NKG2C T cell subset, CD4+ or CD8+ T cells, or bulk PBMC T cells (not recorded which). This TCR was recovered from a woman aged 18-69 years in good health.

CDR3 region: CASSPGANEQFF. The chain joins TRBV18 to TRBJ2-1; the D call from TCRdb, TRBD1, cannot be confirmed without DNA. The CDR3 has 12 amino acids. The V gene's germline CDR1 is KGHSH and CDR2 LQKENI.